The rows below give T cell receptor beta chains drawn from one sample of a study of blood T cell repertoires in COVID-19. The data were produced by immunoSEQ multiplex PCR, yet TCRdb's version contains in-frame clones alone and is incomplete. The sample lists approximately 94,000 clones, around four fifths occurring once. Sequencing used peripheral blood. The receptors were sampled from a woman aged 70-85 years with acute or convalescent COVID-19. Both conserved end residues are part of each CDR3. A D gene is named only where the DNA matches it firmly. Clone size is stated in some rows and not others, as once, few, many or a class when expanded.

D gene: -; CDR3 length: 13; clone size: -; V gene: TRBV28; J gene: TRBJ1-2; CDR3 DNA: TGTGCCACCCTCGACAGGAGAGACTATGGCTACACCTTC; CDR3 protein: CATLDRRDYGYTF
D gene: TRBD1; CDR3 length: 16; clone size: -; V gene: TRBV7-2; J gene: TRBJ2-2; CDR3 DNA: TGTGCCAGCAGTATCACTAGGGACAGGGGCACCGGGGAGCTGTTTTTT; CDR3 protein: CASSITRDRGTGELFF
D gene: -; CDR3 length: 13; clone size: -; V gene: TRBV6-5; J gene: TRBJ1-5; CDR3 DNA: TGTGCCAGCAGTTCCCCGAAAGACGAGCGCCAGCATTTT; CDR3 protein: CASSSPKDERQHF
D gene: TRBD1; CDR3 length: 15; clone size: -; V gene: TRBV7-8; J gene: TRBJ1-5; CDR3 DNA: TGTGCCAGCCGCGGACAGGTTGGCGGCAATCAGCCCCAGCATTTT; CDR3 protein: CASRGQVGGNQPQHF
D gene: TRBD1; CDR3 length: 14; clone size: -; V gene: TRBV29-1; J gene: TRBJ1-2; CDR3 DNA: TGCAGCGTTGACGGGACAGGGGGCCACTATGGCTACACCTTC; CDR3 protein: CSVDGTGGHYGYTF
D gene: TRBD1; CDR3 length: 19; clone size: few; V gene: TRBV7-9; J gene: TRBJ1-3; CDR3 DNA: TGTGCCAGCAGCTTAATGGGGACAGGGGGTTTCTACTCTGGAAACACCATATATTTT; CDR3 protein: CASSLMGTGGFYSGNTIYF
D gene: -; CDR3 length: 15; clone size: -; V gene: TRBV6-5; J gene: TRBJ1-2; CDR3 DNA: TGTGCCAGCAAGCCTGGTCAGGAAGCTAACTATGGCTACACCTTC; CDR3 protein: CASKPGQEANYGYTF
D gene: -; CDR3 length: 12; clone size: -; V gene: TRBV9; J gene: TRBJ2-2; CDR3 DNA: TGTGCCAGCAGCACTCTCACCGGGGAGCTGTTTTTT; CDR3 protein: CASSTLTGELFF
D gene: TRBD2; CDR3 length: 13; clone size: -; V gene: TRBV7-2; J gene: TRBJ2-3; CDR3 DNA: TGTGCCAGCACCTGGGGGGGAGGAGATACGCAGTATTTT; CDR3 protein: CASTWGGGDTQYF
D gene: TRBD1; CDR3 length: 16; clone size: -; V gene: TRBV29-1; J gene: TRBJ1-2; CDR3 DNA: TGCAGCGTTGAAGGCTTCGGGGGACAGTCAAACTATGGCTACACCTTC; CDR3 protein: CSVEGFGGQSNYGYTF
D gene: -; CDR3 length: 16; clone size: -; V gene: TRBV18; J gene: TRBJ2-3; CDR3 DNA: TGTGCCAGCTCAATATCCTCGACAGCCCTTAGAGATACGCAGTATTTT; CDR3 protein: CASSISSTALRDTQYF
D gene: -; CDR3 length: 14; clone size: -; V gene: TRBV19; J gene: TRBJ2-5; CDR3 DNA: TGTGCCAGTAGCAAAACTTTGGCCGGGGAGACCCAGTACTTC; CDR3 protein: CASSKTLAGETQYF
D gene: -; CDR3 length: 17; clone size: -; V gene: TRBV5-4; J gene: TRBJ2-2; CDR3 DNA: TGTGCCAGCAGCCCGGGGGGCAGACTCATTAACACCGGGGAGCTGTTTTTT; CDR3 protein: CASSPGGRLINTGELFF
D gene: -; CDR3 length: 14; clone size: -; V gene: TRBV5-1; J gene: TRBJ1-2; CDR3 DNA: TGCGCCAGCAGCTTGGCAATTGAGTACGGTGGCTACACCTTC; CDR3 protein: CASSLAIEYGGYTF
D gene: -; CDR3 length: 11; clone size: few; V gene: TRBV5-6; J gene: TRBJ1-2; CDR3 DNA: TGTGCCAGCAGCAAAGCCGTAGGCTACACCTTC; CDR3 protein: CASSKAVGYTF
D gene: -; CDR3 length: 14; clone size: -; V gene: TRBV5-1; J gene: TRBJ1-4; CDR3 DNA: TGCGCCAGCAGCCTCATTGGACAGAATGAAAAACTGTTTTTT; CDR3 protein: CASSLIGQNEKLFF
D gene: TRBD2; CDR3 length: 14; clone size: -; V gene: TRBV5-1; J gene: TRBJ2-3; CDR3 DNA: TGCGCCAGCAGCCGTAGCGGGGGGGCGGATACGCAGTATTTT; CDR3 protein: CASSRSGGADTQYF
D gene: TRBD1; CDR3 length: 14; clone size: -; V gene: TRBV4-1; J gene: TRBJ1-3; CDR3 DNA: TGCGCCAGCAGCCACCCGGGGACAGGGAACACCATATATTTT; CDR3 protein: CASSHPGTGNTIYF
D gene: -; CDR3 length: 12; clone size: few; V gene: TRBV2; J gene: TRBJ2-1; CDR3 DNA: TGTGCCAGCAGCCCCAGGGTCAATGAGCAGTTCTTC; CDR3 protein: CASSPRVNEQFF
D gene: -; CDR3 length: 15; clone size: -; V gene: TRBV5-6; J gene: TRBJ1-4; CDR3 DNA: TGTGCCAGCAGCACGGCGGGCAGGGGAAGGGAAAAACTGTTTTTT; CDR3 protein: CASSTAGRGREKLFF
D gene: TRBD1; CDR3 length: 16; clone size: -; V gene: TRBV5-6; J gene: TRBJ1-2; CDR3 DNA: TGTGCCAGCAGCCCCGACAGGGCAAAACAGAACTATGGCTACACCTTC; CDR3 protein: CASSPDRAKQNYGYTF
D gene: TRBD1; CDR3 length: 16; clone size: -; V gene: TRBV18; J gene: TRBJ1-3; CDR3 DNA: TGTGCCAGCTCACAAAGACAGACAGGGTCTGGAAACACCATATATTTT; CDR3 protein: CASSQRQTGSGNTIYF
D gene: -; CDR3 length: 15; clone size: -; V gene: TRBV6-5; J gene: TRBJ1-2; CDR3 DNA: TGTGCCAGCACCCTCCGGAGGGGAGCAGGGTATGGCTACACCTTC; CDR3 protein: CASTLRRGAGYGYTF
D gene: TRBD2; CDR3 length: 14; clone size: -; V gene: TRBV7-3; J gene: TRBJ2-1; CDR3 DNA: TGTGCCAGCAGCTTAAGCGGGGGAGGGGATGAGCAGTTCTTC; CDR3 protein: CASSLSGGGDEQFF
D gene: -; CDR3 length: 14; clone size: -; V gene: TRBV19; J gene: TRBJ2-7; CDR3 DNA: TGTGCCAGTAGTATAGAGAGGGAATCCTCCGAGCAGTACTTC; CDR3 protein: CASSIERESSEQYF
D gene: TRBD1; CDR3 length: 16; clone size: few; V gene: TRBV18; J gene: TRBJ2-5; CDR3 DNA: TGTGCCAGCTCACCTCAAAGGACAGGGGGCGACGAGACCCAGTACTTC; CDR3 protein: CASSPQRTGGDETQYF
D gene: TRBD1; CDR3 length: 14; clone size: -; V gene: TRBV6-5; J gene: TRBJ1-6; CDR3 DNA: TGTGCCAGCAGTTACGACAGGGTTAATTCACCCCTCCACTTT; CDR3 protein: CASSYDRVNSPLHF
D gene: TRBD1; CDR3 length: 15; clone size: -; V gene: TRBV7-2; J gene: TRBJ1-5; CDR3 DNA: TGTGCCAGCAGCAGGGACAGGGGAAGCAATCAGCCCCAGCATTTT; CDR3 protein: CASSRDRGSNQPQHF
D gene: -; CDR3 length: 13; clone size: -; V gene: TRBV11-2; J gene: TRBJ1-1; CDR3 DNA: TGTGCCAGCAGCAACTTCCCGAACACTGAAGCTTTCTTT; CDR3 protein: CASSNFPNTEAFF
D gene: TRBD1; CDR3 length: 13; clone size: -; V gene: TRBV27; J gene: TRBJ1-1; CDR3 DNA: TGTGCCAGCCGACAGGGACTGAACACTGAAGCTTTCTTT; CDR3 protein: CASRQGLNTEAFF
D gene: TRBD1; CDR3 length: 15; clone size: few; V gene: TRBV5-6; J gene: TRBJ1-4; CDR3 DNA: TGTGCCAGCAGCTTGGGACAGGGAATAAATGAAAAACTGTTTTTT; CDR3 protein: CASSLGQGINEKLFF
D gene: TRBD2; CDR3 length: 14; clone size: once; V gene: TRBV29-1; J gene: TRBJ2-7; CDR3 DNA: TGCAGCGTTGTGTATGGGGGGGAGCCCTACGAGCAGTACTTC; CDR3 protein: CSVVYGGEPYEQYF
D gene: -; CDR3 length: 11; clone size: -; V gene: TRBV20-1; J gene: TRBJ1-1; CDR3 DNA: TGCAGTCAGGCTCCGAACACTGAAGCTTTCTTT; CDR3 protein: CSQAPNTEAFF
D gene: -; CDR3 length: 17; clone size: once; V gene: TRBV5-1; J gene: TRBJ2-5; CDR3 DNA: TGCGCCAGCAGCTTGGCGTTGTCAGAGGGCCTCGGAGAGACCCAGTACTTC; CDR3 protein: CASSLALSEGLGETQYF
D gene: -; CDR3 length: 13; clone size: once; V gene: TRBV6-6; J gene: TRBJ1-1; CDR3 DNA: TGTGCCAGCACTGGGGGGGTGAGAACTGAAGCTTTCTTT; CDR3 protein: CASTGGVRTEAFF
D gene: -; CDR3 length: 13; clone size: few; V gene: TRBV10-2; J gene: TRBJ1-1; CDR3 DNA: TGCGCCAGCAGTGGACATCAGAACACTGAAGCTTTCTTT; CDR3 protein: CASSGHQNTEAFF
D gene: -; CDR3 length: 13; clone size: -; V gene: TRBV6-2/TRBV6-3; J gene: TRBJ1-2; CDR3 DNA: TGTGCCAGCAGTAGCCGTCCCGAGGAGAGCTACACCTTC; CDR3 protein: CASSSRPEESYTF
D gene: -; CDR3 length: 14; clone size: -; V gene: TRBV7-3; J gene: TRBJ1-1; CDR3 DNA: TGTGCCAGCAGCTTAGGGGGGATGAACACTGAAGCTTTCTTT; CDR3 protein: CASSLGGMNTEAFF
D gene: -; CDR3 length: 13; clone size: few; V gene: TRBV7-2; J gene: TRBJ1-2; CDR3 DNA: TGTGCCAGCAGCTTAGCGGGGCAGGGAGGCAACACCTTC; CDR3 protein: CASSLAGQGGNTF
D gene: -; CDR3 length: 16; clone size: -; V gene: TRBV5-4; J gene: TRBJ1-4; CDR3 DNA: TGTGCCAGCAGCTCCCAGCTGGGGGGGTTAAATGAAAAACTGTTTTTT; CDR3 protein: CASSSQLGGLNEKLFF
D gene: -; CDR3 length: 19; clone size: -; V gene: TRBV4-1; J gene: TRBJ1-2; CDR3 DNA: TGCGCCAGCAGCCCAGGCCAGACCCCGACAGGCCTCCCGCCCTATGGCTACACCTTC; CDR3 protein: CASSPGQTPTGLPPYGYTF
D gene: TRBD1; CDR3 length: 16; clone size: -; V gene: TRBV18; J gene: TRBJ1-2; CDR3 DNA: TGTGCCAGCTCACCCTTCGGACAGGAAAGAAACTATGGCTACACCTTC; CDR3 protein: CASSPFGQERNYGYTF
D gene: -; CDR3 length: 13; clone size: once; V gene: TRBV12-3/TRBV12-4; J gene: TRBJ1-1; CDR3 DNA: TGTGCCAGCAGCTACGGACAGAACACTGAAGCTTTCTTT; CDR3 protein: CASSYGQNTEAFF
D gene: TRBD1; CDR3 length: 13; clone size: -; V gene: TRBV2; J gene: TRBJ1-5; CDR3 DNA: TGTGCCAGCACCGGGACAGAGTATCAGCCCCAGCATTTT; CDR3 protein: CASTGTEYQPQHF
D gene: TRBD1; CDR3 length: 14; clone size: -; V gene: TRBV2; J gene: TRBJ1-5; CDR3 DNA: TGTGCCAGCAGTGGAGGGACAGGGGTTCAGCCCCAGCATTTT; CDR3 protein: CASSGGTGVQPQHF
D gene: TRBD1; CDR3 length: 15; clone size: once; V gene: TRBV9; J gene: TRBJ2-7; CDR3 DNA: TGTGCCAGCAGCGTAGAGGGGGCCAGCTCCTACGAGCAGTACTTC; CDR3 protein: CASSVEGASSYEQYF
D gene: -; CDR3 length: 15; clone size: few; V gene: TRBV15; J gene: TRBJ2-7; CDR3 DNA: TGTGCCACCAGCAGAGAGATCGGGGGGCTCTACGAGCAGTACTTC; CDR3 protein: CATSREIGGLYEQYF
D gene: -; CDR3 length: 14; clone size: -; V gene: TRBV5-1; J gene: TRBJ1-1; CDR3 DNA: TGCGCCAGCAGCTCGGCGGGAGGGTACACTGAAGCTTTCTTT; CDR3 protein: CASSSAGGYTEAFF
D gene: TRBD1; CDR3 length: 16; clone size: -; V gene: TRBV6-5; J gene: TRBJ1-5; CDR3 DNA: TGTGCCAGCAGTTCCGGGACAGGGGCGGGCAATCAGCCCCAGCATTTT; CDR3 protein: CASSSGTGAGNQPQHF
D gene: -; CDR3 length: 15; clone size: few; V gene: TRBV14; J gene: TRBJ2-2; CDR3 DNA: TGTGCCAGCAGCCCACCCGGGGGACGGGCCGGGGAGCTGTTTTTT; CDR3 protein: CASSPPGGRAGELFF
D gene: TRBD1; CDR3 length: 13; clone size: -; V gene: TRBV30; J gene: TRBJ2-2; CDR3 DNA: TGTGCCGGGACAGGATCGAACACCGGGGAGCTGTTTTTT; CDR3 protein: CAGTGSNTGELFF
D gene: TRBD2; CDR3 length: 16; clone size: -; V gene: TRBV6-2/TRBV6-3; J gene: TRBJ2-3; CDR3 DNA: TGTGCCAGCAGTGGCCCGGGCGGGGGAAGCACAGATACGCAGTATTTT; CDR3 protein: CASSGPGGGSTDTQYF
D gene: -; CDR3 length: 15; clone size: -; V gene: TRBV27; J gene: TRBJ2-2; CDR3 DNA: TGTGCCAGCAGTTTAGGAGCAGGGGCCGCCGGGGAGCTGTTTTTT; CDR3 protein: CASSLGAGAAGELFF
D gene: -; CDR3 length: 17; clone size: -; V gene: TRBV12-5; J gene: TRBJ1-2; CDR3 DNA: TGTGCTTGTGGTTTGGTACCCACCGCGACGGGGGGTCGAGGCTACACCTTC; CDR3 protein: CACGLVPTATGGRGYTF
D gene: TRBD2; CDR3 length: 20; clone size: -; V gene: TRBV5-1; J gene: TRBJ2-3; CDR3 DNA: TGCGCCAGCAGCTTGGCCTGGCTAGCGGGGGGCCGAAGCGGCACAGATACGCAGTATTTT; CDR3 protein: CASSLAWLAGGRSGTDTQYF
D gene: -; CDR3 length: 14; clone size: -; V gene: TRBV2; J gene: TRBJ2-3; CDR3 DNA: TGTGCCAGCCGTATGAGGGTCTACGTAGATACGCAGTATTTT; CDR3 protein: CASRMRVYVDTQYF
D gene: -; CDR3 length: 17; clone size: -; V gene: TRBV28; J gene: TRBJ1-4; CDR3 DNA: TGTGCCAGCAGTTTATTACTGTTAGCAGGGACTAATGAAAAACTGTTTTTT; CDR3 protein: CASSLLLLAGTNEKLFF
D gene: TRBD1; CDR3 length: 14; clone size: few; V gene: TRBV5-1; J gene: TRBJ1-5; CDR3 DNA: TGCGCCAGCAGCTTGGGACAGGGCGGGAAGCCCCAGCATTTT; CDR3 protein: CASSLGQGGKPQHF
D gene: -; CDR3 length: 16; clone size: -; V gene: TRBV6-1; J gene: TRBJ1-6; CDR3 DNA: TGTGCCAGCAGTGAAAGGGGAACAGGTACTAATTCACCCCTCCACTTT; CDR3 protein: CASSERGTGTNSPLHF
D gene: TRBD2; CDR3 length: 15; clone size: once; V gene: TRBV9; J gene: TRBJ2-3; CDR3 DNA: TGTGCCAGCAGCCCGACTAGCGGGGGACCAGATACGCAGTATTTT; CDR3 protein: CASSPTSGGPDTQYF